These 13 T cell receptor beta chains share one sample of origin, sequenced in a study of blood T cells in healthy people across ages. A sample-barcoded 5' primer and a J-beta primer mix were used in a second PCR of roughly 7 to 11 cycles. MiXCR, applied by TCRdb to the 5' RACE reads, yields one record per CDR3 protein. The sample yields roughly 1,000,000 distinct CDR3 sequences, roughly 24% seen once. This sample also appeared in a second study, on T cells of mothers and their children.

Material: blood. The receptors were gathered from a girl aged 2 to 9 in good health.

This clonotype was counted between two and nine times. The V call is TRBV10-3, the J call TRBJ1-5; no firm D call. This CDR3 is built from 14 residues. Trimming removed 8 bases at V and 3 bases at J, with 14 bases between. Germline V gene lookup returns CDR1 ENHRY and CDR2 SYGVKD. The CDR3 is CAIQEGIHNQPQHF. The CDR3 coding sequence is TGTGCCATCCAAGAAGGTATTCACAATCAGCCCCAGCATTTT.

This clonotype was recorded many times. This chain uses TRBV12-3 or TRBV12-4 with TRBJ1-2; D is unclear. V was cut by 1 base and J by 4 bases, with 10 bases left in between. The CDR3 is made up of 14 amino acids. CDR3 sequence reads: CASSLVLSLYGYTF. As DNA, the CDR3 is TGTGCCAGCAGTTTAGTGCTCTCACTCTATGGCTACACCTTC.

This chain uses TRBV4-1 with TRBJ2-3; no firm D call. The germline V and J ends were trimmed by 0 bases and 0 bases, with 10 bases remaining between them. This CDR3 has 16 amino acids. Germline V gene sequence: CDR1 MGHRA, CDR2 YSYEKL. DNA of the CDR3: TGCGCCAGCAGCCAAGATCAAAGCCTGAGCACAGATACGCAGTATTTT. Translating gives CASSQDQSLSTDTQYF.

This clonotype showed up many times. This chain joins TRBV27 and TRBJ2-3; the D gene is possibly TRBD1 (5 bases). The CDR3 has 12 amino acids. Trimming pared 9 bases from V and 2 bases from J, leaving 9 bases between. Germline CDR1 and CDR2: MNHEY and SMNVEV (reference sequence). The CDR3 loop is CASQGFTDTQYF. The CDR3 coding sequence is TGTGCCAGTCAGGGTTTCACAGATACGCAGTATTTT.

The chain carries TRBV12-3 or TRBV12-4 and TRBJ2-7, with D unresolved. V shed 3 bases and J shed 3 bases, with 15 bases lying between them. The CDR3 loop spans 15 amino acids. CDR3 coding DNA: TGTGCCAGCAGTTTCTGGGTGGGTCAAGGCTACGAGCAGTACTTC. As protein: CASSFWVGQGYEQYF.

This clonotype was detected only a few times. The genes are TRBV28 and TRBJ2-5, with TRBD2 as a possible D gene (5 bases). Trimming removed 5 bases from V and 5 bases from J, with 18 bases in between. CDR1 and CDR2 (germline): MDHEN, SYDVKM. The length of the CDR3 is 15 residues. In nucleotides, the CDR3 is TGTGCCAGCAGTCTGCGGGTGACTAATTCGGAGACCCAGTACTTC. Translated, it gives CASSLRVTNSETQYF.

The V call is TRBV28, the J call TRBJ2-5, with 7 bases fitting TRBD1. Matching the DNA end better, TRBJ2-1 makes the J call doubtful. Germline V lookup: CDR1 MDHEN, CDR2 SYDVKM. The CDR3 has 16 residues. The CDR3 sequence is CASSELQGTHNNEQFF. The CDR3 DNA reads as TGTGCCAGCAGTGAACTACAGGGGACCCACAACAATGAGCAGTTCTTC.

This clonotype was seen a few times. J is TRBJ1-6 and V is TRBV6-5, with D unclear. The V gene lost 11 bases and the J gene lost 8 bases, with 16 bases spanning the gap. Germline CDR1 and CDR2: MNHEY and SVGAGI. CDR3 length: 13 residues. The CDR3 loop reads CAVRTGPYSPLHF. DNA of the CDR3: TGTGCCGTCAGGACCGGGCCTTATTCACCCCTCCACTTT.

This clonotype has more than one count but fewer than ten. The chain links TRBV15 to TRBJ2-2; D not resolved. The V end was cut by 4 bases, the J end by 6 bases, with 15 bases between. CDR1 is LNHNV and CDR2 is YYDKDF in the germline V gene (reference sequence). The CDR3 sequence is 15 residues long. CDR3 sequence (DNA): TGTGCCACCAGCATGTATACTTTAAGTTCCGGGGAGCTGTTTTTT. Residues: CATSMYTLSSGELFF.

The chain joins TRBV24-1 to TRBJ2-5; D is uncertain. V dropped 4 bases and J dropped 5 bases, with 7 bases sitting between them. This CDR3 has 12 amino acids. The germline V gene has CDR1 KGHDR and CDR2 SFDVKD. CDR3 sequence (DNA): TGTGCCACCAGTGACAGAATGGAGACCCAGTACTTC. Translated, it gives CATSDRMETQYF.

The chain employs TRBV12-3 or TRBV12-4 and TRBJ1-5; unclear D gene. The length of the CDR3 is 13 residues. V dropped 6 bases and J dropped 4 bases, with 10 bases sitting between them. DNA of the CDR3: TGTGCCAGCAGCCCTCATTGGAATCAGCCCCAGCATTTT. It encodes CASSPHWNQPQHF.

This clonotype was detected only a few times. The chain couples TRBV5-1 to TRBJ1-6; D perhaps matches TRBD1 (5 bases). V lost 10 bases, J lost 9 bases, and 20 bases lay in between. The germline V gene has CDR1 SGHRS and CDR2 YFSETQ. This CDR3 is built from 14 residues. The DNA for the CDR3 is TGCGCCTCCTGTGATGCAGGGACGGGTTCACCCCTCCACTTT. Translated, it gives CASCDAGTGSPLHF.

The chain has TRBV11-2 and TRBJ2-3; D might be TRBD2 (5 bases). Germline V CDR1 and CDR2: SGHAT, FQNNGV. The length of the CDR3 is 15 residues. V lost 0 bases, J lost 0 bases, and 7 bases lay in between. As DNA, the CDR3 is TGTGCCAGCAGCTTAGAATGGACTAGCACAGATACGCAGTATTTT. Its protein is CASSLEWTSTDTQYF.